In this sample, the clone carrying this T cell receptor beta chain turned up a few times. As yet, its antigen is unknown. A J-beta primer mix and a sample-barcoded 5' primer were used in a second PCR of roughly 6 to 12 cycles. TCRdb passed the 5' RACE reads through MiXCR, listing each CDR3 protein once. This sample carries more than 1,000,000 distinct CDR3 sequences, less than 25% of them seen once, and the ten largest clones take about 0.69%. V lost 4 bases and J lost 10; bases outside the gene matches: 22. Germline values: CDR1 LGHDT, CDR2 YNNKEL (reference sequence). This CDR3 comprises 19 residues. The data originate from a study of blood T cells in healthy people across ages. Findings of the study overall: TCR beta diversity per million T cells fell roughly linearly with age.

Another study also made use of these data, one on T cells of mothers and their children. From that second work: Compared with unrelated pairs, related mother-child pairs had slightly higher, non-significant overlap.

Sequenced sample: blood. V and J are TRBV3-1 and TRBJ2-1; 10 bases fit TRBD2. The sequence came from a girl aged 2 to 10 in good health. CDR3 nucleotides: TGTGCCAGCAGCCCCCCTTGGGGGTTACAAGCGGGAGGGCCAGGGGAGCAGTTCTTC. Amino acids: CASSPPWGLQAGGPGEQFF.